These 8 T cell receptor beta chains share one sample of origin, sequenced in a study of long-term antiretroviral therapy in people with HIV. Survey-level resolution applied to immunoSEQ assay v3.0. TCRdb's table, derived via immunoSEQ multiplex PCR, lists solely in-frame clones and lacks some. This table holds around 29,000 clones, just under 95% found once. This specimen consisted of unsorted PBMCs, obtained 5.3 years after starting antiretroviral therapy. These receptors all stem from a man aged 50 or older with HIV.

The V and J genes are TRBV27 and TRBJ1-5, with 8 bases fitting TRBD1. CDR1 and CDR2 (germline): MNHEY, SMNVEV (reference sequence). J gave up 6 bases and V 3 bases, and 7 bases lay outside the gene matches. There are 15 residues in the CDR3. CDR3 DNA sequence: TGTGCCAGCAGTTTTGGGAACAGGGGGAGTCAGCCCCAGCATTTT. Translation: CASSFGNRGSQPQHF.

The chain employs TRBV27 and TRBJ2-3; D possibly corresponds to TRBD2 (6 bases). Trimming stripped 3 bases from V and 2 bases from J, with 12 bases between. Germline CDR1 MNHEY, CDR2 SMNVEV (reference sequence). This CDR3 contains 15 residues. The DNA of the CDR3 is TGTGCCAGCAGTTTCGGACTACCCTCCACAGATACGCAGTATTTT. This translates into CASSFGLPSTDTQYF.

This chain links TRBV7-2 with TRBJ2-7, with D tentatively TRBD2 (7 bases). The germline V and J ends were trimmed by 1 base and 2 bases, with 12 bases remaining between them. CDR1 and CDR2 from the germline V gene are SGHTA and FQGNSA. This CDR3 is built from 15 residues. CDR3 bases: TGTGCCAGCAGCTTAGAAGGGGGGGGTACCTACGAGCAGTACTTC. Translation gives CASSLEGGGTYEQYF.

This chain uses TRBV5-4 with TRBJ2-7; D ambiguous. V was cut by 4 bases and J by 0 bases, with 14 bases left in between. This CDR3 has 15 amino acids. Per germline, CDR1 SGHNT and CDR2 YYREEE (reference sequence). The CDR3 bases are TGTGCCAGCAGCGACCGCAGGAGAAGCTCCTACGAGCAGTACTTC. Its protein product is CASSDRRRSSYEQYF.

This chain joins TRBV27 and TRBJ2-7, with unresolved D. The germline V gene has CDR1 MNHEY and CDR2 SMNVEV (reference sequence). Trimming shortened V by 6 bases and J by 0 bases, and 9 bases separated the two germline ends. This CDR3 region has 13 residues. CDR3 protein: CASSPPLSYEQYF. For the CDR3, the DNA is TGTGCCAGCAGCCCCCCCCTCTCCTACGAGCAGTACTTC.

The chain links TRBV6-1 to TRBJ1-2; maybe TRBD1 (5 bases). CDR3 length equals 16 residues. Trimming removed 4 bases at V and 4 bases at J, with 19 bases between. In germline, CDR1 is MNHNS, CDR2 SASEGT. The CDR3, as DNA: TGTGCCAGCAGTGCGTCCAGACAGTTCAGCGCCTATGGCTACACCTTC. It specifies CASSASRQFSAYGYTF.

This sequence joins TRBV7-6 and TRBJ2-1; 7 nucleotides match TRBD2. The ends lost 2 bases at V and 3 bases at J; junction bases unmatched: 1. Germline V CDR1 and CDR2: SGHVS, FNYEAQ. This CDR3 spans 14 amino acids. The CDR3 sequence is CASSLKRDYNEQFF. The CDR3 DNA reads TGTGCCAGCAGCTTAAAGCGGGACTACAATGAGCAGTTCTTC.

J is TRBJ1-3 and V is TRBV4-2; D remains unclear. Trimming pared 0 bases from V and 0 bases from J, leaving 6 bases between. Germline lookup yields CDR1 LGHNA and CDR2 YNFKEQ. CDR3 length: 15 amino acids. CDR3 loop: CASSQDGYSGNTIYF. DNA for the CDR3: TGTGCCAGCAGCCAAGACGGCTACTCTGGAAACACCATATATTTT.